Detailed here is one T cell receptor (beta chain). Its cognate antigen is unknown. This sample was taken from a study of monozygotic twins with inflammatory bowel disease. After re-calling the 5' RACE reads, TCRdb lists one entry per CDR3 protein, DNA absent. This sample's table reports 300,000 to 350,000 distinct CDR3 sequences. Whole-study results and caveats: A reduction in TCRbeta diversity (inverse Simpson) was seen in IBD patients relative to healthy co-twins. Versus healthy twins, IBD patients showed fewer clonotypes shared with others, especially with disease activity. There was no way to distinguish the different T cell subtypes.

This CDR3 is 14 amino acids long. Germline CDR1 is MNHEY and CDR2 is SMNVEV (reference sequence). This chain links TRBV27 with TRBJ1-2; TCRdb outputs TRBD1, but without DNA this stays unchecked. The sample taken for sequencing was blood. The TCR originated in a human donor with ulcerative colitis or Crohn's disease, or a healthy co-twin of an affected twin (not recorded which). The chain's CDR3 is CASSSGGTSGGYTF.